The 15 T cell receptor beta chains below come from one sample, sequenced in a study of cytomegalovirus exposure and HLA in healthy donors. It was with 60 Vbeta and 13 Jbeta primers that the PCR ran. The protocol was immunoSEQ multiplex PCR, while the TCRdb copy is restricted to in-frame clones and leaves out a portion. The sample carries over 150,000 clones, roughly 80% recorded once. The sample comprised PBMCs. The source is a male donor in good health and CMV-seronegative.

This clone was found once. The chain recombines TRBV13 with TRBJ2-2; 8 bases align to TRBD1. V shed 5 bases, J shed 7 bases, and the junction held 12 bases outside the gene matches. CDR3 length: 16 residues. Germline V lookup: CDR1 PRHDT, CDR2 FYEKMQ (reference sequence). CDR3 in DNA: TGTGCCAGCAGCCACGACAGGGGTTTTGTAGGCGGGGAGCTGTTTTTT. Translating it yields CASSHDRGFVGGELFF.

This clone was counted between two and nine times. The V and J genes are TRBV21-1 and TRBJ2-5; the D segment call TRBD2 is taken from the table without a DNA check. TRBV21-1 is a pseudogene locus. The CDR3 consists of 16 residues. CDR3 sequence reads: CASRKTAGGIQETQYF. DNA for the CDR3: TGTGCCAGCAGAAAAACAGCGGGGGGAATCCAAGAGACCCAGTACTTC.

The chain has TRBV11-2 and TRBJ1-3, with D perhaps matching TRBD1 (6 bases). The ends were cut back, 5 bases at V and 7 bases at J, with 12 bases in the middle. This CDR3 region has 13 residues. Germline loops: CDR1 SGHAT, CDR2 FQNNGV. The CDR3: CASSPIQGNTIYF. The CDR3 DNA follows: TGTGCCAGCAGCCCCATCCAGGGGAACACCATATATTTT.

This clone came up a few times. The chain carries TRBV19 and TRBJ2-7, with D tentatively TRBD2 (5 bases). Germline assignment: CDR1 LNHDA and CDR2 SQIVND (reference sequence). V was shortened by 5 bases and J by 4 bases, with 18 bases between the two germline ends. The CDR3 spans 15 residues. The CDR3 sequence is CASSLSRAAQYEQYF. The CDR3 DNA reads TGTGCCAGTAGTTTATCGAGGGCAGCCCAGTACGAGCAGTACTTC.

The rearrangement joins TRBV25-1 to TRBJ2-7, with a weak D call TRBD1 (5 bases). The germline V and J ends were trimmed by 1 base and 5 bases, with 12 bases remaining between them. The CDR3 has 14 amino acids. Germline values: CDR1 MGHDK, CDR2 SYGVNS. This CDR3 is CASSEWGRVDEQYF. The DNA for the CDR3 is TGTGCCAGCAGTGAATGGGGCAGGGTGGACGAGCAGTACTTC.

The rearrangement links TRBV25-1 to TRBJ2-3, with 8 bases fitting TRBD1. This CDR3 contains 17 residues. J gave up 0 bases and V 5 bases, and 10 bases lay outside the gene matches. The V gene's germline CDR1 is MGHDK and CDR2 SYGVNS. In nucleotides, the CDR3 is TGTGCCAGCAGTCCTTGGACAGGGAAGGGGAGCACAGATACGCAGTATTTT. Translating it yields CASSPWTGKGSTDTQYF.

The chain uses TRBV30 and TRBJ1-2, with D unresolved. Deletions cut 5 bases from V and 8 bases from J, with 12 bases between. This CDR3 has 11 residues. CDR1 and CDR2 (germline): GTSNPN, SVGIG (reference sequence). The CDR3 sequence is CAWGGGGGYTF. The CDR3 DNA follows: TGTGCCTGGGGCGGCGGAGGAGGCTACACCTTC. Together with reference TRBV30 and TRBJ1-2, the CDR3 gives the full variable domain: SQTIHQWPATLVQPVGSPLSLECTVEGTSNPNLYWYRQAAGRGLQLLFYSVGIGQISSEVPQNLSASRPQDRQFILSSKKLLLSDSGFYLCAWGGGGGYTFGSGTRLTVV.

The CDR3 DNA reads TGTGCCAGCAGTTACCAGGATTCCTACGAGCAGTACTTC. Protein sequence: CASSYQDSYEQYF. This rearrangement joins TRBV6-6 to TRBJ2-7; D is undetermined. The CDR3 contains 13 residues. CDR1 is MNHNY and CDR2 is SVGAGI in the germline V gene (reference sequence). V lost 2 bases to trimming and J lost 1 base, with 6 bases between them.

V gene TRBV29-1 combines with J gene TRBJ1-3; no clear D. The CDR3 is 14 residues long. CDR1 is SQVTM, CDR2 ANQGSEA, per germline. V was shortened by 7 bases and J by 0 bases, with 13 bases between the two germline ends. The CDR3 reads CSARQGSSGNTIYF. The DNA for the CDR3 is TGCAGCGCCCGACAAGGCTCCTCTGGAAACACCATATATTTT.

CDR3 bases: TGTGCCAGCAGCCCCCGGACAGGGGGCAATCAGCCCCAGCATTTT. This translates into CASSPRTGGNQPQHF. The chain recombines TRBV9 with TRBJ1-5; 9 positions agree with TRBD1. CDR1 and CDR2 from the germline V gene are SGDLS and YYNGEE. V shed 4 bases, J shed 2 bases, and the junction held 4 bases outside the gene matches. CDR3 length equals 15 residues.

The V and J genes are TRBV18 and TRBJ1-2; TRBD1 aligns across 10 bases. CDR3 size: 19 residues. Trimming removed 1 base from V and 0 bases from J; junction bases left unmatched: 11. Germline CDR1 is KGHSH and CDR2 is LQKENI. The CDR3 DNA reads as TGTGCCAGCTCACCACTTCAAGCCGGGACAGGGGCGACTAACTATGGCTACACCTTC. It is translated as CASSPLQAGTGATNYGYTF.

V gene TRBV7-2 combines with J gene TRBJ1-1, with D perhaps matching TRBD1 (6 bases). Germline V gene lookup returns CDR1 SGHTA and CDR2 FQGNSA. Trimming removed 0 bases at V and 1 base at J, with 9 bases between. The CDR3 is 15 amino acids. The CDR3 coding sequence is TGTGCCAGCAGCTTAGCGAGAGGGGGGAACACTGAAGCTTTCTTT. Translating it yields CASSLARGGNTEAFF.

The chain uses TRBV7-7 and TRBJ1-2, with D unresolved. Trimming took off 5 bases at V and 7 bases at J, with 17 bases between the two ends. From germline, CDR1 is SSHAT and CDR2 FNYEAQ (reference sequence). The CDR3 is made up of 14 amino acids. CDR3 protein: CASSPLAGEGGYTF. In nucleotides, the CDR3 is TGTGCCAGCAGCCCTCTGGCGGGAGAGGGTGGCTACACCTTC.

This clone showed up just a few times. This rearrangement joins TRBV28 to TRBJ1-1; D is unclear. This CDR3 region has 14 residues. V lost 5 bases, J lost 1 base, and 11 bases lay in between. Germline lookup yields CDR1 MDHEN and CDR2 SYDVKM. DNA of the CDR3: TGTGCCAGCAGTACCCCCGGGAAGAACACTGAAGCTTTCTTT. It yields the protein CASSTPGKNTEAFF.

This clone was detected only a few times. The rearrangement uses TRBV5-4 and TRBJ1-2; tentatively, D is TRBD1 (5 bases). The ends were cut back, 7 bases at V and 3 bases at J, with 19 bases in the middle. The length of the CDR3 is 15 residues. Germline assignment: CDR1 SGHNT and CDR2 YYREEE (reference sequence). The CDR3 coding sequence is TGTGCCAGCGGACGGTATCCAGGGCTCGACTATGGCTACACCTTC. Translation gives CASGRYPGLDYGYTF.